Sequencing of this TCR beta chain was carried out in a study of T cells after yellow fever vaccination. One entry per CDR3 protein results from TCRdb running MiXCR on the 5' RACE reads. This table has 250,000 or so distinct CDR3 sequences, roughly 3.5% appearing once. This clonotype was seen many times. The starting material was PBMCs, obtained 15 days after the yellow fever booster vaccination. This receptor was taken from a man aged 18 to 35 who received the YFV17D yellow fever vaccine.

CDR3 protein: CASSLGVTREAFF. The CDR3 nucleotides are TGCGCCAGCAGCTTGGGGGTCACCAGGGAGGCTTTCTTT. This sequence joins TRBV5-1 and TRBJ1-1; D is possibly TRBD1 (5 bases). The CDR3 covers 13 residues. V lost 0 bases, J lost 11 bases, and 14 bases lay in between. Germline V CDR1 and CDR2: SGHRS, YFSETQ.